The subject of this entry is one T cell receptor beta chain. This specimen belongs to a study of blood T cell repertoires in COVID-19. Methods used by the authors: Nucleated cell counts were estimated from reference gene primer amplification. Using immunoSEQ multiplex PCR, the repertoire was profiled, and TCRdb retains in-frame clones only, with some absent. The D gene and trimming were derived from the DNA, and the V and J assignments and clone size from that table. The sample yields over 300,000 clones, 65% to 90% seen once. The CDR3 is 15 amino acids. From germline, CDR1 is MNHEY and CDR2 SVGAGI. The V gene end was trimmed by 5 bases and the J gene end by 1 base; junction bases not matched to a gene: 6.

This chain uses TRBV6-5 with TRBJ2-7, with 9 positions matching TRBD1. The sequenced material came from peripheral blood. The source is a human donor in a cohort sampled during active COVID-19. CDR3 in amino acids: CASSHGQGRSYEQYF. The CDR3 region has the DNA TGTGCCAGCAGTCACGGACAGGGGAGGTCCTACGAGCAGTACTTC.